These 24 T cell receptor beta chains were all obtained from the same sample, sequenced in a study of cytomegalovirus exposure and HLA in healthy donors. Profiled with immunoSEQ multiplex PCR; TCRdb holds only in-frame clones, not every one. The sample consists of about 140,000 clones, 86% of them appearing once. Sequencing was performed on PBMCs. These receptor sequences come from a man younger than 35 in good health and CMV-seronegative.

This clone was observed a single time. J is TRBJ2-7 and V is TRBV6-5, with 7 bases aligning to TRBD2. J lost 0 bases, V lost 8 bases, and 1 base had no gene match. The CDR3 contains 12 residues. Germline loops: CDR1 MNHEY, CDR2 SVGAGI. For the CDR3, the DNA is TGTGCCAGCCGGGACTACTCCTACGAGCAGTACTTC. Protein sequence: CASRDYSYEQYF.

This chain joins TRBV5-1 and TRBJ2-1, with D unclear. The length of the CDR3 is 12 residues. With 2 bases removed from V and 6 bases from J, the gap between germline ends came to 6 bases. CDR1 is SGHRS, CDR2 YFSETQ, per germline. CDR3 DNA: TGCGCCAGCAGCTTTGTCGGCAATGAGCAGTTCTTC. Protein sequence: CASSFVGNEQFF. The whole variable domain, remainder taken from reference TRBV5-1 and TRBJ2-1, is KAGVTQTPRYLIKTRGQQVTLSCSPISGHRSVSWYQQTPGQGLQFLFEYFSETQRNKGNFPGRFSGRQFSNSRSEMNVSTLELGDSALYLCASSFVGNEQFFGPGTRLTVL.

The chain links TRBV5-4 to TRBJ2-2, with 9 bases aligning to TRBD1. This CDR3 has 15 residues. Unmatched junction bases numbered 3, after V lost 4 bases and J lost 2 bases. Per the germline V gene, CDR1 is SGHNT and CDR2 is YYREEE (reference sequence). The CDR3 loop reads CASSADRGNTGELFF. Here the CDR3 DNA reads TGTGCCAGCAGCGCGGACAGGGGAAACACCGGGGAGCTGTTTTTT.

This chain joins TRBV4-2 and TRBJ2-7, with 10 positions matching TRBD2. Trimming at V came to 4 bases and at J to 3 bases, leaving 18 bases not matched to a gene. Germline V gives CDR1 LGHNA, CDR2 YNFKEQ. The CDR3 runs 19 residues. The CDR3: CASSLHTGTSVKISYEQYF. CDR3 DNA: TGTGCCAGCAGCCTTCACACCGGGACTAGCGTAAAAATAAGCTACGAGCAGTACTTC.

V is TRBV19 and J is TRBJ1-2; 8 bases are shared with TRBD1. The CDR3 loop spans 14 amino acids. CDR1 is LNHDA and CDR2 is SQIVND in the germline V gene (reference sequence). V was pared by 6 bases and J by 5 bases, with 8 bases of the junction left unmatched. The CDR3, as DNA: TGTGCCAGTAGGTACAGGGGGGATTTATATGGCTACACCTTC. Translating it yields CASRYRGDLYGYTF.

This sequence joins TRBV6-5 and TRBJ1-5; TRBD1 is a possible D gene (5 bases). Germline CDR1 MNHEY, CDR2 SVGAGI. Between the trimmed V and J ends, which lost 5 bases and 4 bases, there was a span of 15 bases. The CDR3 is 15 amino acids. This chain's CDR3 is CASSALTGMNQPQHF. Written as DNA, the CDR3 is TGTGCCAGCAGTGCCCTTACAGGAATGAATCAGCCCCAGCATTTT.

This chain connects TRBV30 to TRBJ2-7; maybe TRBD2 (6 bases). Germline-derived CDR1 and CDR2 are GTSNPN and SVGIG (reference sequence). Trimming left V 7 bases short and J 3 bases short, with 19 bases between. This CDR3 comprises 14 residues. CDR3 sequence reads: CALREWEDSYEQYF. In DNA, the CDR3 is TGTGCCTTGCGAGAGTGGGAGGATAGCTACGAGCAGTACTTC.

This chain links TRBV7-9 with TRBJ1-1; D might be TRBD1 (5 bases). V was pared by 8 bases and J by 9 bases, with 16 bases between. The germline V gene has CDR1 SEHNR and CDR2 FQNEAQ (reference sequence). This CDR3 region has 12 residues. CDR3 protein: CASENQGTQAFF. In DNA form, the CDR3 reads TGTGCCAGCGAGAATCAGGGAACCCAAGCTTTCTTT.

This chain connects TRBV10-3 to TRBJ1-2; a possible D gene is TRBD1 (5 bases). V was cut by 4 bases and J by 3 bases, with 12 bases left in between. The CDR3 loop spans 14 amino acids. Looked up from germline, CDR1 is ENHRY and CDR2 is SYGVKD. CDR3 coding DNA: TGTGCCATCAGTGTGCCGGGGGGGGACTATGGCTACACCTTC. Translated: CAISVPGGDYGYTF.

The chain couples TRBV7-6 to TRBJ2-2, with 7 bases matching TRBD1. The CDR3 runs 18 residues. CDR1 and CDR2 from the germline V gene are SGHVS and FNYEAQ. V lost 3 bases and J lost 1; bases outside the gene matches: 11. CDR3 coding DNA: TGTGCCAGCAGCTTTCCGCTGGACAGGCGACGGAACACCGGGGAGCTGTTTTTT. Translated, it gives CASSFPLDRRRNTGELFF.

V usage is TRBV27 and J usage is TRBJ1-4, with TRBD1 as a possible D gene (5 bases). This CDR3 comprises 16 residues. The germline V and J ends were trimmed by 3 bases and 5 bases, with 16 bases remaining between them. Germline CDR1 MNHEY, CDR2 SMNVEV (reference sequence). CDR3 in amino acids: CASSFNWDSSNEKLFF. In DNA form, the CDR3 reads TGTGCCAGCAGTTTTAACTGGGACTCTTCGAATGAAAAACTGTTTTTT.

This chain joins TRBV6-5 and TRBJ1-4; perhaps TRBD1 as D (5 bases). The CDR3 consists of 14 residues. V dropped 6 bases and J dropped 3 bases, with 11 bases sitting between them. Looked up from germline, CDR1 is MNHEY and CDR2 is SVGAGI. DNA of the CDR3: TGTGCCAGCAGGGTTGGGGGGGCTAATGAAAAACTGTTTTTT. Translating it yields CASRVGGANEKLFF.

The chain is built from TRBV9 and TRBJ2-5; 11 bases agree with TRBD2. CDR1 SGDLS and CDR2 YYNGEE come from the germline V gene. J was trimmed by 4 bases and V by 0 bases; bases with no gene match: 5. CDR3 size: 16 residues. This CDR3 reads CASSVGSGGAIETQYF. Here the CDR3 DNA reads TGTGCCAGCAGCGTAGGTAGCGGGGGGGCTATAGAGACCCAGTACTTC. Variable domain in full (rest from reference TRBV9 and TRBJ2-5): DSGVTQTPKHLITATGQRVTLRCSPRSGDLSVYWYQQSLDQGLQFLIQYYNGEERAKGNILERFSAQQFPDLHSELNLSSLELGDSALYFCASSVGSGGAIETQYFGPGTRLLVL.

The chain couples TRBV6-1 to TRBJ2-7; 7 bases are a match to TRBD1. The CDR3 loop spans 12 amino acids. Germline assignment: CDR1 MNHNS and CDR2 SASEGT. J lost 0 bases, V lost 10 bases, and 3 bases had no gene match. The CDR3 reads CATGDSSYEQYF. In DNA form, the CDR3 reads TGTGCCACCGGGGACAGCTCCTACGAGCAGTACTTC.

This clone was counted between two and nine times. V and J are TRBV19 and TRBJ1-1; D is ambiguous. Trimming removed 4 bases from V and 0 bases from J, with 15 bases in between. The CDR3 has 16 residues. CDR1 LNHDA and CDR2 SQIVND come from the germline V gene (reference sequence). The CDR3 protein is CASSTWTYGLNTEAFF. Written as DNA, the CDR3 is TGTGCCAGTAGTACCTGGACTTACGGGCTGAACACTGAAGCTTTCTTT.

Only one count was recorded for this clone. The gene calls are TRBV5-1 and TRBJ1-3; the match to TRBD1 covers 7 bases. Germline CDR1 SGHRS, CDR2 YFSETQ. V shed 3 bases and J 3 bases; nucleotides not matched to a gene: 9. The CDR3 is 16 amino acids. CDR3 loop: CASSWNPHRGGNTIYF. The CDR3 DNA follows: TGCGCCAGCAGCTGGAACCCTCACAGGGGTGGAAACACCATATATTTT.

The J gene is TRBJ1-1, the V gene TRBV7-9; no clear D. The ends were cut back, 3 bases at V and 4 bases at J, with 9 bases in the middle. CDR3 length equals 13 residues. CDR1 and CDR2 from the germline V gene are SEHNR and FQNEAQ (reference sequence). The CDR3 region is CASSFTGSTEAFF. The CDR3 nucleotides are TGTGCCAGCAGCTTTACCGGGAGCACTGAAGCTTTCTTT.

This sequence joins TRBV7-6 and TRBJ2-5, with D perhaps matching TRBD1 (5 bases). This CDR3 spans 13 amino acids. V dropped 5 bases and J dropped 3 bases, with 10 bases sitting between them. In germline, CDR1 is SGHVS, CDR2 FNYEAQ. CDR3 bases: TGTGCCAGCAGCCAACAGGTTAAAGAGACCCAGTACTTC. Translating gives CASSQQVKETQYF. Using reference TRBV7-6 and TRBJ2-5 for the parts outside the CDR3, the full variable domain is GAGVSQSPRYKVTKRGQDVALRCDPISGHVSLYWYRQALGQGPEFLTYFNYEAQQDKSGLPNDRFSAERPEGSISTLTIQRTEQRDSAMYRCASSQQVKETQYFGPGTRLLVL.

This chain connects TRBV29-1 to TRBJ2-1; 7 bases fit TRBD1. V trimming: 7 bases; J trimming: 4 bases; junction bases outside the gene matches: 13. Germline V gene lookup returns CDR1 SQVTM and CDR2 ANQGSEA. The CDR3 sequence is 15 residues long. In DNA, the CDR3 is TGCAGCGGACTGGTACAGGGGTATGGGTACAATGAGCAGTTCTTC. Translation: CSGLVQGYGYNEQFF.

This clone appeared a few times. The genes are TRBV7-2 and TRBJ2-1; 9 bases match TRBD2. The CDR3 spans 13 residues. CDR1 is SGHTA and CDR2 is FQGNSA in the germline V gene. The V and J ends lost 10 bases and 6 bases, in that order; junction bases with no gene match: 7. CDR3 sequence: CATTTSGFNEQFF. Here the CDR3 DNA reads TGTGCCACAACGACTAGCGGATTCAATGAGCAGTTCTTC.

The V call is TRBV6-5, the J call TRBJ2-7; D is uncertain. Germline CDR1 MNHEY, CDR2 SVGAGI. The CDR3 sequence is 13 residues long. V was cut by 2 bases and J by 3 bases, with 8 bases left in between. CDR3 in amino acids: CASSYGPHYEQYF. CDR3 nucleotide sequence: TGTGCCAGCAGTTACGGGCCACACTACGAGCAGTACTTC.

The J gene is TRBJ1-1, the V gene TRBV4-1; 11 nucleotides align to TRBD1. The CDR3 length is 14 residues. Germline V gene lookup returns CDR1 MGHRA and CDR2 YSYEKL. V shed 1 base, J shed 6 bases, and the junction held 1 base outside the gene matches. The CDR3 sequence is CASSQVGQGAEAFF. The CDR3 DNA sequence: TGCGCCAGCAGCCAAGTGGGACAGGGGGCTGAAGCTTTCTTT.

The chain employs TRBV11-2 and TRBJ2-2; perhaps TRBD2 as D (6 bases). The V gene lost 5 bases and the J gene lost 1 base, with 20 bases spanning the gap. The CDR3 contains 18 residues. Germline CDR1 is SGHAT and CDR2 is FQNNGV. The CDR3 bases are TGTGCCAGCAGCCCCCGGCGTACGGGGCGGGGGAACACCGGGGAGCTGTTTTTT. Protein product: CASSPRRTGRGNTGELFF.

The V call is TRBV4-2, the J call TRBJ1-4; 11 bases are shared with TRBD1. Germline V gene data show CDR1 as LGHNA and CDR2 as YNFKEQ. CDR3 length: 17 residues. After removal of 5 bases from V and 5 bases from J, the junction contained 10 bases not matched to a gene. The CDR3 here is CASSGWDRGTGNEKLFF. The CDR3, as DNA: TGTGCCAGCAGCGGATGGGACAGGGGGACAGGGAATGAAAAACTGTTTTTT.